A single T cell receptor beta chain is shown here with its context. This specimen belongs to a study of T-cell reconstitution after alpha-beta-depleted transplantation in children. Preparing the TCRbeta library involved the use of unique molecular identifiers. TCRdb used MiXCR to reprocess the PCR reads, holding one entry per CDR3 protein. The sample lists around 600,000 distinct CDR3 sequences, around 17% occurring once. This TCR was recovered from a human donor who donated a stem cell graft to a child with acute myeloid leukemia. The sample was PBMCs from the stem cell graft donor, taken from the stem cell graft.

CDR3 bases: TGTGCCAGCAACAAAGGCGGGGGGCCGGCCAAAAACATTCAGTACTTC. Residues: CASNKGGGPAKNIQYF. The chain uses TRBV6-2 or TRBV6-3 and TRBJ2-4, with 8 bases that match TRBD2. CDR1 and CDR2 from the germline V gene are MNHEY and SVGEGT. V shed 7 bases, J shed 1 base, and the junction held 9 bases outside the gene matches. The CDR3 consists of 16 residues.